This T cell receptor (beta chain) was sequenced in a study of blood T cell repertoires in COVID-19. Whole-study context: PBMCs, B-cell-depleted T cells, or T cells provided the cDNA or gDNA that made up the material.

Assay: immunoSEQ multiplex PCR; the TCRdb copy retains only in-frame clones and omits some. The repertoire holds fewer than 110,000 clones, with 75% to 90% as singletons. The CDR3 is 15 amino acids. Germline CDR1 and CDR2: MNHEY and SVGAGI. V lost 6 bases, J lost 0 bases, and 12 bases lay in between. The clonotype was recovered from a human donor in a cohort sampled during active or convalescent COVID-19. V usage is TRBV6-5 and J usage is TRBJ1-3; perhaps TRBD1 as D (6 bases). What was sequenced was peripheral blood. This chain's CDR3 is CASSQDRFSGNTIYF. The CDR3 DNA sequence: TGTGCCAGCAGCCAAGACAGGTTCTCTGGAAACACCATATATTTT.